What follows are 2 T cell receptor beta chains derived from one specimen sequenced in a study of cytomegalovirus exposure and HLA in healthy donors. The study ran its PCR with 60 Vbeta and 13 Jbeta primers. The protocol was immunoSEQ multiplex PCR, while the TCRdb copy is restricted to in-frame clones and leaves out a portion. The sample includes some 120,000 clones, approximately 80% of them seen just once. The sample consisted of PBMCs. These receptors all come from a man aged 35 to 55 in good health and CMV-seronegative.

V is TRBV12-5 and J is TRBJ2-2; the D is unclear. CDR1 and CDR2 from the germline V gene are LGHNT and FRNRAP. V was clipped by 2 bases and J by 6 bases, with 7 bases between them. CDR3 size: 13 residues. As DNA, the CDR3 is TGTGCTAGTGGTTTGCTCGGGTCCGGGGAGCTGTTTTTT. It is translated as CASGLLGSGELFF.

V gene TRBV2 combines with J gene TRBJ1-1; D is unclear. Germline-derived CDR1 and CDR2 are SNHLY and FYNNEI. CDR3 length: 15 amino acids. V lost 6 bases to trimming and J lost 1 base, with 15 bases between them. The CDR3 bases are TGTGCCAGCAGCGTGATTACCCGCGCGAACACTGAAGCTTTCTTT. It encodes CASSVITRANTEAFF.